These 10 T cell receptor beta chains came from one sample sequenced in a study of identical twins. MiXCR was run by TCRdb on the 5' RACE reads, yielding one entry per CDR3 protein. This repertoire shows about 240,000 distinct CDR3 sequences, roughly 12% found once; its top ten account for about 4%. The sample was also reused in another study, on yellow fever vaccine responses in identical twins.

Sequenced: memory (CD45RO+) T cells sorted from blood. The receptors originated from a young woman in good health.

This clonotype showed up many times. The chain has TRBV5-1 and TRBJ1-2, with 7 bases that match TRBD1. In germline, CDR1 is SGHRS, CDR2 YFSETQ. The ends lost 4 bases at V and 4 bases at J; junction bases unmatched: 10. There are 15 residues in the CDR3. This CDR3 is CASSPTGDGSYGYTF. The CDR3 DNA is TGCGCCAGCAGCCCCACAGGGGACGGGAGCTATGGCTACACCTTC. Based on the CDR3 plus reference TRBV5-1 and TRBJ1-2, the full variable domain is KAGVTQTPRYLIKTRGQQVTLSCSPISGHRSVSWYQQTPGQGLQFLFEYFSETQRNKGNFPGRFSGRQFSNSRSEMNVSTLELGDSALYLCASSPTGDGSYGYTFGSGTRLTVV.

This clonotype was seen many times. The CDR3 reads CASSLAERGKETQYF. The CDR3 nucleotides are TGCGCCAGCAGCTTGGCCGAAAGAGGAAAAGAGACCCAGTACTTC. This chain joins TRBV5-1 and TRBJ2-5, with D unresolved. Germline V gene lookup returns CDR1 SGHRS and CDR2 YFSETQ. Trimming removed 0 bases from V and 3 bases from J, with 12 bases in between. The CDR3 contains 15 residues.

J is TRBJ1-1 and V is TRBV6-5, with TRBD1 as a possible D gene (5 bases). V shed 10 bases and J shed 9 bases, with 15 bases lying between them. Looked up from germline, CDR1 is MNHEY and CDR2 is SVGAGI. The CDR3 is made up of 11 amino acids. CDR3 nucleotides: TGTGCCACCCGGGACGGCTTGAAAGCTTTCTTT. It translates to CATRDGLKAFF.

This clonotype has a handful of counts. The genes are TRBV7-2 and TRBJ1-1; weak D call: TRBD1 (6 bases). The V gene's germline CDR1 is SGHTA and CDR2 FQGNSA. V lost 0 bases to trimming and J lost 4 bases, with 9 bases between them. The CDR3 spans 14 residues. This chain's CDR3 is CASSLAAQGTEAFF. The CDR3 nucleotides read TGTGCCAGCAGCTTAGCGGCACAGGGCACTGAAGCTTTCTTT.

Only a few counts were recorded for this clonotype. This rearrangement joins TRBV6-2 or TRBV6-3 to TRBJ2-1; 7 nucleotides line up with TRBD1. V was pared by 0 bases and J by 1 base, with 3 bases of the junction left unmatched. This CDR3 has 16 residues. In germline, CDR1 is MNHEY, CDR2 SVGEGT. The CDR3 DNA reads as TGTGCCAGCAGTTACTCCACAGGGGCGTCCTACAATGAGCAGTTCTTC. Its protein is CASSYSTGASYNEQFF.

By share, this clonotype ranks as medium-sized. The CDR3 loop is CASSLVGGIHNEQFF. CDR3 DNA sequence: TGCGCCAGCAGCTTGGTGGGGGGGATCCACAATGAGCAGTTCTTC. V is TRBV5-1 and J is TRBJ2-1; 7 nucleotides match TRBD2. CDR3 length equals 15 residues. J lost 5 bases, V lost 0 bases, and 5 bases had no gene match. The germline CDR1 and CDR2 sequences are SGHRS and YFSETQ.

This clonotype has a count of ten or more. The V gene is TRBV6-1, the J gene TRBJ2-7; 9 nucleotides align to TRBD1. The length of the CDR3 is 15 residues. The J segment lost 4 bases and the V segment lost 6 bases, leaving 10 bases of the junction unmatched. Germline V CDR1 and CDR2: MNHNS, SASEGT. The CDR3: CASSPTGGGGYEQYF. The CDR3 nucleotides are TGTGCCAGCAGCCCCACAGGGGGCGGAGGATACGAGCAGTACTTC.

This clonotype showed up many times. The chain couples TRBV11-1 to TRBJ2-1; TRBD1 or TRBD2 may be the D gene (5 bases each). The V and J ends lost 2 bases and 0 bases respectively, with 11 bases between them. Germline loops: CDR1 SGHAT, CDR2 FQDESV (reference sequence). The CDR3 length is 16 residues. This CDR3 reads CASSLLAGGSYNEQFF. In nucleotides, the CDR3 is TGTGCCAGCAGCTTACTGGCTGGGGGCTCCTACAATGAGCAGTTCTTC.

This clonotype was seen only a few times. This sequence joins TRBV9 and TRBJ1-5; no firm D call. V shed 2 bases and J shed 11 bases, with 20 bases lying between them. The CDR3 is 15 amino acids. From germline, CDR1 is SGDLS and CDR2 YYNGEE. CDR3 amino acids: CASSVDSNYLGAQHF. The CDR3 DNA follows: TGTGCCAGCAGCGTCGACTCTAACTATCTTGGGGCCCAGCATTTT.

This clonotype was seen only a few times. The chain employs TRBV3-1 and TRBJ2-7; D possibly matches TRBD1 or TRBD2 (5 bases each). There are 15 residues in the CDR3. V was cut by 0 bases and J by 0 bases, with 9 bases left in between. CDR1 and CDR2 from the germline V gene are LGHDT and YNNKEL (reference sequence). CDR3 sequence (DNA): TGTGCCAGCAGCCAAGACCCAGGGAGCTCCTACGAGCAGTACTTC. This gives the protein CASSQDPGSSYEQYF.